This entry concerns a single T cell receptor beta chain. Study processing details: Amplified reference gene primers provided the basis for estimating nucleated cell counts. TCRdb's copy holds only in-frame clones and misses some; the assay was immunoSEQ multiplex PCR. For V, J and clone size, that table is used; D and trimming come from the DNA. The sample has under 300,000 clones; about four fifths are singletons. The CDR3 totals 15 residues. After removal of 6 bases from V and 5 bases from J, the junction contained 9 bases not matched to a gene. CDR1 LNHNV and CDR2 YYDKDF come from the germline V gene (reference sequence). These data originate in a study of blood T cell repertoires in COVID-19. Study details: The samples span acute and convalescent COVID-19 from the United States, Italy and Spain.

The chain recombines TRBV15 with TRBJ2-3, with 9 bases identical to TRBD1. This sequence was found in a woman of 80 years or more with acute or convalescent COVID-19. Sequencing input: peripheral blood. In DNA form, the CDR3 reads TGTGCCACCAGTCACAGGGGGCGCGAAAAAGATACGCAGTATTTT. Translation: CATSHRGREKDTQYF.